These T cell receptor beta chains were read from a single sample in a study of OX40 agonist ivuxolimab in advanced cancers. Sequencing was performed with immunoSEQ multiplex PCR; in TCRdb, only in-frame clones are kept and a portion is missing. The sample has approximately 22,000 clones, roughly 88% seen once; the top ten hold less than 45%. Source: CD4+ or CD8+ T cells sorted from blood, taken in a trial of the OX40 agonist ivuxolimab. These receptors were collected from an adult with an advanced solid tumor such as melanoma, head and neck, liver or kidney cancer. Each CDR3 is given without its conserved first and last residue. Fields, in order: clone size, D gene, V gene, CDR3 protein. The D gene is left open where the match is weak. Expanded clones get a size class; other rows say once, few or many, or leave the size out.

abundance: -
d_gene: TRBD1
v_gene: TRBV9
CDR3aa: ASSAQGVGIQY

abundance: -
d_gene: -
v_gene: TRBV27
CDR3aa: ASSRDLAGEKLF

abundance: -
d_gene: -
v_gene: TRBV19
CDR3aa: ASSMWTKNTEAF

abundance: -
d_gene: TRBD1
v_gene: TRBV5-1
CDR3aa: ASSLKDRGSGYT

abundance: -
d_gene: -
v_gene: TRBV5-3
CDR3aa: ASSLTRGGYT

abundance: -
d_gene: TRBD2
v_gene: TRBV11-3
CDR3aa: ASSLEFSGSPYTQY

abundance: -
d_gene: -
v_gene: TRBV5-6
CDR3aa: ASSEGSHQPQH

abundance: -
d_gene: -
v_gene: TRBV6-5
CDR3aa: ASRQGYQPQH

abundance: -
d_gene: -
v_gene: TRBV4-2
CDR3aa: ASSHVSAGIDNSPLH

abundance: -
d_gene: -
v_gene: TRBV18
CDR3aa: ASSPGLTPYEQY

abundance: -
d_gene: -
v_gene: TRBV4-1
CDR3aa: ASSQDRRGNQPQH

abundance: -
d_gene: TRBD1
v_gene: TRBV5-1
CDR3aa: ASSLGQGGEKLF

abundance: -
d_gene: -
v_gene: TRBV19
CDR3aa: ASSRDSINTEAF

abundance: -
d_gene: -
v_gene: TRBV27
CDR3aa: ASSILQGYEQY

abundance: -
d_gene: -
v_gene: TRBV18
CDR3aa: ASSPGQGSITEAF

abundance: once
d_gene: -
v_gene: TRBV11-2
CDR3aa: ASSWTGGSSITSYGYT

abundance: once
d_gene: -
v_gene: TRBV18
CDR3aa: ASSPFLSTQETQY